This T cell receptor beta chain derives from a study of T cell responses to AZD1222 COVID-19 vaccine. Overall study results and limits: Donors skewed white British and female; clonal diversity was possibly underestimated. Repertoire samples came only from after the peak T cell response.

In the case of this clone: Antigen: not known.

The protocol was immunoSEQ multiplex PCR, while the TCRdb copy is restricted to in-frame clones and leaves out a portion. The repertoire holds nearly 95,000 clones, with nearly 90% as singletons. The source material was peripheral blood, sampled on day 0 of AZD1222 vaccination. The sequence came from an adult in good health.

The CDR3 reads CASTRDRGAGEAFF. The DNA of the CDR3 is TGTGCCAGCACACGGGACAGGGGGGCGGGCGAAGCTTTCTTT. V usage is TRBV6-4 and J usage is TRBJ1-1; 11 bases fit TRBD1. The CDR3 is 14 amino acids. V shed 7 bases and J 8 bases; nucleotides not matched to a gene: 9. From germline, CDR1 is MRHNA and CDR2 SNTAGT.